This note documents a single T cell receptor beta chain sequence. Antigen unknown. V shed 3 bases, J shed 4 bases, and the junction held 8 bases outside the gene matches. Looked up from germline, CDR1 is MNHEY and CDR2 is SVGAGI. This CDR3 contains 15 residues. This record comes from a study of graft-versus-host responses after intestinal transplantation. General study findings and limits: The recipient marrow held GvH clones, and some of them showed up first in ileum or blood.

Generated by immunoSEQ multiplex PCR, the TCRdb table keeps only in-frame clones and is missing some. The table includes about 39,000 clones, nearly 90% detected once. The input for sequencing was PBMCs, taken 267 days after transplant. The receptor was derived from a human patient who received an intestinal transplant, so some T cells may come from the graft donor. The rearrangement uses TRBV6-5 and TRBJ1-2, with 7 bases fitting TRBD1. The CDR3, as DNA: TGTGCCAGCAGTTATTCCAGGGACAGCACCTATGGCTACACCTTC. Protein sequence: CASSYSRDSTYGYTF.